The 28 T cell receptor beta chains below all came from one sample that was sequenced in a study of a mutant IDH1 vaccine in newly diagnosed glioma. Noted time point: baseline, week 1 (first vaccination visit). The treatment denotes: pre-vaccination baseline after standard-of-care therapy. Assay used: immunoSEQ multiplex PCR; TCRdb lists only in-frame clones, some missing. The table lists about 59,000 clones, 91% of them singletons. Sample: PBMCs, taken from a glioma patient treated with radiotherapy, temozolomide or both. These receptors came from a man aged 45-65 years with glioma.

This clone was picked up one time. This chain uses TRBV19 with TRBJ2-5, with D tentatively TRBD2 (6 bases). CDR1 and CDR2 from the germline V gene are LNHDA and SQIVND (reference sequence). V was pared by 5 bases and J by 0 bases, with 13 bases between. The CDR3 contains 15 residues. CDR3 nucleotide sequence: TGTGCCAGTAGTGAATACGGCGGGGACCAAGAGACCCAGTACTTC. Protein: CASSEYGGDQETQYF.

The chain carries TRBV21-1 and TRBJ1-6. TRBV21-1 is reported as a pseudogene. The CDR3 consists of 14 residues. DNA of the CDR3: TGTGCCAGCAGGGTCTTCTGGTTTTATTCACCCCTCCACTTT. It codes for CASRVFWFYSPLHF.

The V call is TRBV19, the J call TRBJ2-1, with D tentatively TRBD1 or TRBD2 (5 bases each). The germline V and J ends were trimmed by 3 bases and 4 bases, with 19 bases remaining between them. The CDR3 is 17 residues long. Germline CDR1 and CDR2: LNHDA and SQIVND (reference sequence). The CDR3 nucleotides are TGTGCCAGTAGTATTACGGGTAGAGGGGCAGGGTACAATGAGCAGTTCTTC. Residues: CASSITGRGAGYNEQFF.

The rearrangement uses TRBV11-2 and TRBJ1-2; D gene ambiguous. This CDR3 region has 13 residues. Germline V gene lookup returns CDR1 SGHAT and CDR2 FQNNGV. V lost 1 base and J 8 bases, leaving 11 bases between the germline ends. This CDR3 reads CASSLVLSRGYTF. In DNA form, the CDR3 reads TGTGCCAGCAGCTTAGTTCTTTCGCGGGGCTACACCTTC.

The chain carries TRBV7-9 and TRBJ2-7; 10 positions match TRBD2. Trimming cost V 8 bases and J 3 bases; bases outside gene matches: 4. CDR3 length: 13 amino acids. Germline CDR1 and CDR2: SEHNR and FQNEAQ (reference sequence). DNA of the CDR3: TGTGCCAGCTTCCCTAGCGGGAGCTACGAGCAGTACTTC. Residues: CASFPSGSYEQYF. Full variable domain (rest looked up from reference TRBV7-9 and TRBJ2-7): DTGVSQNPRHKITKRGQNVTFRCDPISEHNRLYWYRQTLGQGPEFLTYFQNEAQLEKSRLLSDRFSAERPKGSFSTLEIQRTEQGDSAMYLCASFPSGSYEQYFGPGTRLTVT.

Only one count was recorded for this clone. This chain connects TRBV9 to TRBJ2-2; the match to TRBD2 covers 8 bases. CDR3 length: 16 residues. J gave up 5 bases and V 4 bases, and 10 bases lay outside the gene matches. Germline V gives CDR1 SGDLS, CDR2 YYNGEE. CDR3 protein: CASSYITGGRTGELFF. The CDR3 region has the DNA TGTGCCAGCAGCTACATAACGGGGGGGCGTACCGGGGAGCTGTTTTTT.

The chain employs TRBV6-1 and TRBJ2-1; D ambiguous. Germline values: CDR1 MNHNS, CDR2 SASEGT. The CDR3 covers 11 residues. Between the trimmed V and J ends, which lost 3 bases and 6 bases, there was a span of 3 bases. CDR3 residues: CASSDLNEQFF. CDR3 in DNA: TGTGCCAGCAGTGACCTCAATGAGCAGTTCTTC.

The CDR3 spells CATSEDRGNTEAFF. In nucleotides, the CDR3 is TGTGCCACCAGCGAGGACAGGGGGAACACTGAAGCTTTCTTT. The chain couples TRBV15 to TRBJ1-1; 9 nucleotides match TRBD1. This CDR3 is 14 amino acids long. After removal of 5 bases from V and 1 base from J, the junction contained 2 bases not matched to a gene. From germline, CDR1 is LNHNV and CDR2 YYDKDF (reference sequence).

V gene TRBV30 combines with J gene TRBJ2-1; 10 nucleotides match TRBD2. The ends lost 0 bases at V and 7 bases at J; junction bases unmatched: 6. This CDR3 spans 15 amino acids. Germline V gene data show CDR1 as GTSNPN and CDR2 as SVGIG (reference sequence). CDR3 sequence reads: CAWSVKREGRNEQFF. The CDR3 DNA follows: TGTGCCTGGAGTGTAAAGCGGGAGGGAAGAAATGAGCAGTTCTTC.

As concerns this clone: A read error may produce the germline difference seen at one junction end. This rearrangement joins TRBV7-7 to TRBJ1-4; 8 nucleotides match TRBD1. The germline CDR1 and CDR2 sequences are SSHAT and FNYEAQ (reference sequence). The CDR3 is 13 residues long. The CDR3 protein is CASSPGTGEKLFF. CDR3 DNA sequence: TGTGCTAGCAGCCCCGGGACAGGAGAAAAACTGTTTTTT.

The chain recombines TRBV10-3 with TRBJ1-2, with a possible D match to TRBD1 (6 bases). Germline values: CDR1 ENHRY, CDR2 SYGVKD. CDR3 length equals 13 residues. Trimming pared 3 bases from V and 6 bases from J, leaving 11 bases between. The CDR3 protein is CAISEKAGDGYTF. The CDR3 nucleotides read TGTGCCATCAGTGAAAAGGCAGGGGATGGCTACACCTTC.

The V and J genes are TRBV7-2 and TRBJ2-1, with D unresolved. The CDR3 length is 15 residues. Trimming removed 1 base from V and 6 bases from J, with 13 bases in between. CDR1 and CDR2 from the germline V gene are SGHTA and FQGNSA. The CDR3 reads CASSLEVLSFNEQFF. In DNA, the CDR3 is TGTGCCAGCAGCTTAGAGGTACTAAGTTTCAATGAGCAGTTCTTC.

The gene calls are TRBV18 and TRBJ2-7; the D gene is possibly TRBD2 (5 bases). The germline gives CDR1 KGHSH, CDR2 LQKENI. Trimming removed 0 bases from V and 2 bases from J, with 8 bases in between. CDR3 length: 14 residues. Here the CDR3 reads CASSPPSGTYEQYF. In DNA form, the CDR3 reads TGTGCCAGCTCACCACCCAGCGGAACCTACGAGCAGTACTTC.

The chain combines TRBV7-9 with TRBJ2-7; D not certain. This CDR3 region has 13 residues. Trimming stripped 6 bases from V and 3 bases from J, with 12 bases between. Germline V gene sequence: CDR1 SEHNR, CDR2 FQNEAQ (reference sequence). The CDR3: CASSPGRFYEQYF. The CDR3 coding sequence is TGTGCCAGCAGTCCGGGCCGATTCTACGAGCAGTACTTC.

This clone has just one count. As DNA, the CDR3 is TGTGCCAGCAGCTTAGAGGGAGGGGGCAGGGTTCAGCCCCAGCATTTT. Encoded protein: CASSLEGGGRVQPQHF. This chain uses TRBV7-6 with TRBJ1-5, with 7 bases matching TRBD1. The germline V gene has CDR1 SGHVS and CDR2 FNYEAQ. V shed 1 base and J 6 bases; nucleotides not matched to a gene: 9. The CDR3 loop spans 16 amino acids.

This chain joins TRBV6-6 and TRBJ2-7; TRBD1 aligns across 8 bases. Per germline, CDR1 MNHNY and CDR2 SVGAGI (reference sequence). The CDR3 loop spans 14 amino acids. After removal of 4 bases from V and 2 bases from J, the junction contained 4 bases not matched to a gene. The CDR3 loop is CASSFDRGTYEQYF. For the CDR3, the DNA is TGTGCCAGCAGTTTTGACAGGGGTACCTACGAGCAGTACTTC.

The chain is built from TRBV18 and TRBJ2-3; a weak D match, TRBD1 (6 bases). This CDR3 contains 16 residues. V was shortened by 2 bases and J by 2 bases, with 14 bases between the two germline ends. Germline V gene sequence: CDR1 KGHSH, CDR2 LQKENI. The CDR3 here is CASSPSRTEYTDTQYF. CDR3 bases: TGTGCCAGCTCACCAAGCAGGACAGAATACACAGATACGCAGTATTTT.

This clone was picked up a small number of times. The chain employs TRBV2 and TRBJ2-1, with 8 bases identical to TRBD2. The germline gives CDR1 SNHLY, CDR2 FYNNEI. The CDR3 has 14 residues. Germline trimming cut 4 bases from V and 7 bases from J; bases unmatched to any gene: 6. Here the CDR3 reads CASSVGGAGNEQFF. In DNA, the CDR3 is TGTGCCAGCAGTGTCGGGGGGGCAGGAAATGAGCAGTTCTTC.

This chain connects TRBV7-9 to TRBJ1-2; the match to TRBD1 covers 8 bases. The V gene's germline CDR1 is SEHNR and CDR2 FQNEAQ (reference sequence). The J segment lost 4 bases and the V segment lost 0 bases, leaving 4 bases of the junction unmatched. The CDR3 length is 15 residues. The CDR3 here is CASSLAAGGLYGYTF. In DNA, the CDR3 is TGTGCCAGCAGCTTAGCGGCAGGGGGCCTCTATGGCTACACCTTC.

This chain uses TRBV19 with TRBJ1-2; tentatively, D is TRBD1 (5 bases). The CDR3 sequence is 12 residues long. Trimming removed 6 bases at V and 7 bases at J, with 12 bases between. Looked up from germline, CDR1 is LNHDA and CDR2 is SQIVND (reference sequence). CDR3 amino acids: CASSDPRAGYTF. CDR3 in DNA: TGTGCCAGTAGCGACCCCAGGGCTGGCTACACCTTC. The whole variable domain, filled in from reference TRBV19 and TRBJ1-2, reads DGGITQSPKYLFRKEGQNVTLSCEQNLNHDAMYWYRQDPGQGLRLIYYSQIVNDFQKGDIAEGYSVSREKKESFPLTVTSAQKNPTAFYLCASSDPRAGYTFGSGTRLTVV.

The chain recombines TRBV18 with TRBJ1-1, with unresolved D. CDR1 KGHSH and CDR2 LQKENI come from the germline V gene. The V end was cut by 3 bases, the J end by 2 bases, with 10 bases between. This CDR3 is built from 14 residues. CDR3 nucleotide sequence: TGTGCCAGCTCACCCGGACGAAAAAACACTGAAGCTTTCTTT. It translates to CASSPGRKNTEAFF.

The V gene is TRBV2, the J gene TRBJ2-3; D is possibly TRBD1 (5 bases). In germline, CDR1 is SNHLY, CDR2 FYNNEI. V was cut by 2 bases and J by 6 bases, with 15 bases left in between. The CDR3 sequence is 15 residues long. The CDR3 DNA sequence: TGTGCCAGCAGTGAACAGGGCGGATTACGGGATACGCAGTATTTT. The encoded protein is CASSEQGGLRDTQYF.

The CDR3 coding sequence is TGCAGCGCCATAGAGAGGGATGGCACTGAAGCTTTCTTT. It is translated as CSAIERDGTEAFF. This chain joins TRBV29-1 and TRBJ1-1; no definite D call. Germline CDR1 reads SQVTM; CDR2 reads ANQGSEA. The ends were cut back, 7 bases at V and 4 bases at J, with 16 bases in the middle. The CDR3 consists of 13 residues.

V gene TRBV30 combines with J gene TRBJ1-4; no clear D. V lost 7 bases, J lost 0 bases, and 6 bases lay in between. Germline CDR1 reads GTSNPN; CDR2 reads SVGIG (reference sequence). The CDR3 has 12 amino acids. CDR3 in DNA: TGTGCCTTAACAGCAACTAATGAAAAACTGTTTTTT. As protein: CALTATNEKLFF.

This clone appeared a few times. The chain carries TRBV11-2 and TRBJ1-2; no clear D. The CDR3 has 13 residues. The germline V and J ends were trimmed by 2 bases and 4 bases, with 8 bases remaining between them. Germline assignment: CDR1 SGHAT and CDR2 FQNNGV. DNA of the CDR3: TGTGCCAGCAGCTTAAGTTCGGGCTATGGCTACACCTTC. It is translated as CASSLSSGYGYTF. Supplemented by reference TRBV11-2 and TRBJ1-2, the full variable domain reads EAGVAQSPRYKIIEKRQSVAFWCNPISGHATLYWYQQILGQGPKLLIQFQNNGVVDDSQLPKDRFSAERLKGVDSTLKIQPAKLEDSAVYLCASSLSSGYGYTFGSGTRLTVV.

The CDR3 reads CASSLLAGGVTEAFF. The CDR3 DNA reads TGTGCCAGCAGCTTATTGGCAGGGGGCGTCACTGAAGCTTTCTTT. This sequence joins TRBV7-3 and TRBJ1-1, with 8 positions matching TRBD1. The CDR3 runs to 15 residues. Germline-derived CDR1 and CDR2 are SGHTA and FQGTGA. The junction had 6 bases not matched to a gene; V was cut back by 2 bases and J by 4 bases.

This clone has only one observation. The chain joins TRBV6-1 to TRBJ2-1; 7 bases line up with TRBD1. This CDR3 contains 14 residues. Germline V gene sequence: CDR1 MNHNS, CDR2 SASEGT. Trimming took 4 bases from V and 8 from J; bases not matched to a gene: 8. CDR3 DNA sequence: TGTGCCAGCAGTGTATACAGGGGAAGAGATGAGCAGTTCTTC. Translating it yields CASSVYRGRDEQFF.

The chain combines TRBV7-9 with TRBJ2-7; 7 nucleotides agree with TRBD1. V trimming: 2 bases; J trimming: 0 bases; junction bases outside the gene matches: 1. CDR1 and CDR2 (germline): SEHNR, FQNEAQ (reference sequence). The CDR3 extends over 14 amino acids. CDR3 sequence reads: CASSLKGASYEQYF. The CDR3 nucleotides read TGTGCCAGCAGCTTAAAGGGGGCCTCCTACGAGCAGTACTTC.